The source of this T cell receptor (beta chain) is a study of cytotoxic CD8 clonotypes in ibrutinib-treated CLL (dated by TCRdb to the early 2020s). For context, the study as a whole: The cohort was composed of 11 relapsed/refractory and about 16 treatment-naive patients; IGHV unmutated status was identified in roughly 18 patients. All remission and progressive disease samples were collected while patients were still receiving ibrutinib. Responses were partial in some 24 patients and complete in 2; after median 68 months follow-up, approximately 15 stayed in remission and 12 progressed. Cryopreserved peripheral blood mononuclear cells were obtained before treatment, at response, and at either sustained remission or disease progression. Response samples were taken after a median of approximately 13 months on treatment, ranging from about 6 to 36 months. Samples averaged approximately 250,000 productive templates and 94,082 productive rearrangements. Longitudinal samples were obtainable from about 30% of the roughly 90 participants in the trial. Broad study findings and their caveats: Sustained-remission and progressing patients did not have matched sampling times, and lymph node repertoires were not examined. Baseline clonality exceeded that of age-matched healthy donors and correlated strongly with circulating CD8+ T-cell counts. Public clonotypes were rare and either shrank or stayed stable during treatment, and the rise in clonality at ibrutinib response reflected expansion of private clonotypes. Clonality increased at ibrutinib response, stayed stable in sustained remission, and fell back toward baseline at progression.

From the cysteine up to the phenylalanine, the CDR3 has a length of 17 residues. Solely the CDR3 DNA is kept, with 51 bases framed from the first base. The germline V gene gives CDR1 as LGHNA and CDR2 as YSLEER. Clipping removes 4 bases from V and 8 bases from J, with 14 as the unmatched junction base count. The time point label of this sample denotes: roughly 12 months on ibrutinib. For TCR beta library preparation, roughly 2 micrograms of genomic DNA were extracted from the cryopreserved PBMCs. Longitudinal blood samples from CLL patients on ibrutinib monotherapy underwent high-throughput TCR beta sequencing. The patients took part in an open-label, single-center phase 2 trial of ibrutinib monotherapy. Each clonotype received, on average, about 10x coverage in deep resolution sequencing performed on a MiSeq, where the target depth lay between 1 in 1 million and 1 in 200,000 T cells. The immunoSEQ hsTCRB Kit was used to generate TCR beta libraries. In the paper's pipeline: The data were analyzed with ImmunoSEQ Analyzer and ImmunoSEQ Data Assistant, and V, D and J gene assignments followed IMGT definitions. Clonality, which ranges from 0 to 1, was calculated as one minus the normalized Shannon entropy of productive rearrangement frequencies. Only overrepresented clonotypes making up at least 0.05% of the repertoire of each patient were included in the public clonotype analysis. Approximately 12 repertoires from age-matched healthy donors, obtained from immuneACCESS, served as clonality controls. In TCRdb, the immuneACCESS table is reduced to in-frame sequences with V and J assigned. These tables do not hold every clone; where another copy was compared, an unresolved V gene accounts for under half, and the others remain unexplained. The V and J calls and clone size come from that table; D and trimming were worked out from the DNA. The table for this sample lists roughly 220,000 clones; about 75% of them were counted only once. Approximately 6.3% of the sample lies in the top ten.

As concerns this clone: This clone's antigen is unknown. No much larger clonotype is one base removed from it; base qualities were not supplied.

Sequenced material: PBMCs, taken after 12 months of ibrutinib treatment. The receptor was isolated from a human donor with chronic lymphocytic leukemia. Here the chain combines TRBV4-3 and TRBJ2-1; 10 central nucleotides agree with TRBD2. CDR3 region: CASSPGRELAGPHEQFF. In nucleotides, the sequence is TGCGCCAGCAGCCCCGGTAGGGAACTAGCGGGACCCCATGAGCAGTTCTTC.